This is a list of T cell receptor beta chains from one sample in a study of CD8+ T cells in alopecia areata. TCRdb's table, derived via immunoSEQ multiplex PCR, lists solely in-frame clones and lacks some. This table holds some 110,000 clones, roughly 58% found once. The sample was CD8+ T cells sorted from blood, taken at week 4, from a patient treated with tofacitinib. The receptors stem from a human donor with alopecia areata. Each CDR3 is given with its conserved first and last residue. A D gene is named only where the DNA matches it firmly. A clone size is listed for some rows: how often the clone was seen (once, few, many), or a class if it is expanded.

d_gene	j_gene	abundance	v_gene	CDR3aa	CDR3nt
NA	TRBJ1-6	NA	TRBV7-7	CASSLVVGTPEDSPLHF	TGTGCTAGCAGCTTAGTGGTTGGGACGCCTGAAGATTCACCCCTCCACTTT
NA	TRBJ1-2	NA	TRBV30	CAWSLSDYYGYTF	TGTGCCTGGAGTCTGTCAGATTACTATGGCTACACCTTC
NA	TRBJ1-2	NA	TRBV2	CASSEREEGYGYTF	TGTGCCAGCAGTGAACGGGAGGAAGGCTATGGCTACACCTTC
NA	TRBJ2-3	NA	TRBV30	CAWSYGGDTQYF	TGTGCCTGGAGTTATGGGGGGGATACGCAGTATTTT
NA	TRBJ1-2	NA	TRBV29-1	CSADRMYGYTF	TGCAGCGCTGACAGGATGTATGGCTACACCTTC
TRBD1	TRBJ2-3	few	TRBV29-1	CSVLSSGGQGPTDTQYF	TGCAGCGTTTTATCGTCAGGGGGACAGGGCCCCACAGATACGCAGTATTTT
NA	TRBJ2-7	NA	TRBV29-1	CSVETGSSYEQYF	TGCAGCGTTGAGACGGGGAGCTCCTACGAGCAGTACTTC
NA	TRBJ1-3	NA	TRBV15	CATSRVRRSGNTIYF	TGTGCCACCAGCAGGGTACGGCGCTCTGGAAACACCATATATTTT
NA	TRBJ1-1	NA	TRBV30	CAWSVLGETEAFF	TGTGCCTGGAGTGTCTTAGGGGAAACTGAAGCTTTCTTT
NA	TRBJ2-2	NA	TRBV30	CAWSVSGWGTGELFF	TGTGCCTGGAGTGTATCAGGGTGGGGCACCGGGGAGCTGTTTTTT
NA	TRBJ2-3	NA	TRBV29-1	CSYTRTDSSTDTQYF	TGCAGCTACACTCGGACAGATTCTAGCACAGATACGCAGTATTTT
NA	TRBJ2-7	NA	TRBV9	CASSVGRTGNNYEQYF	TGTGCCAGCAGCGTGGGGAGGACAGGAAATAACTACGAGCAGTACTTC
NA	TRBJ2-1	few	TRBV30	CAWSGSGQNYNEQFF	TGTGCCTGGAGTGGCTCCGGACAGAATTACAATGAGCAGTTCTTC
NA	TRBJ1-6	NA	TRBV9	CAAQERGVRDSPLHF	TGTGCCGCCCAGGAGAGGGGAGTAAGGGATTCACCCCTCCACTTT
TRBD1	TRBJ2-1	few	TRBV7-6	CASSLYRGRHNEQFF	TGTGCCAGCAGCTTGTACAGGGGTCGGCACAATGAGCAGTTCTTC
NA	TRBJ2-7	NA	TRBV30	CAWSSGTSPYEQYF	TGTGCCTGGAGTTCCGGGACAAGCCCTTACGAGCAGTACTTC
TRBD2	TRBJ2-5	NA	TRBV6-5	CASSVSGGEQETQYF	TGTGCCAGCAGTGTAAGCGGGGGGGAACAAGAGACCCAGTACTTC
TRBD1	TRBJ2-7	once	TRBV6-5	CASRAGTGTYEQYF	TGTGCCAGCAGGGCCGGGACAGGGACCTACGAGCAGTACTTC
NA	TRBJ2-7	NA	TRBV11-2	CASSLVSGAYEQYF	TGTGCCAGCAGCTTAGTGTCGGGAGCTTACGAGCAGTACTTC
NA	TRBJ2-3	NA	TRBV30	CAWSEGPTLDTQYF	TGTGCCTGGAGTGAAGGCCCAACTTTGGATACGCAGTATTTT
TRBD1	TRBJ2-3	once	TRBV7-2	CASSSPGQGALTTTDTQYF	TGTGCCAGCAGCTCCCCGGGACAGGGGGCCTTAACAACCACAGATACGCAGTATTTT
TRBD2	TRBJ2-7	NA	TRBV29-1	CSVVGLSAGAYEQYF	TGCAGCGTTGTCGGTCTTAGCGCGGGAGCCTACGAGCAGTACTTC
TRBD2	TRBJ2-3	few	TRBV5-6	CASSYGTSGFTDTQYF	TGTGCCAGCAGCTACGGGACTAGCGGTTTCACAGATACGCAGTATTTT
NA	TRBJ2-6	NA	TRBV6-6	CASSSSEVPGANVLTF	TGTGCCAGCAGCTCTAGCGAAGTTCCCGGGGCCAACGTCCTGACTTTC
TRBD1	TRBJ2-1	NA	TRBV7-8	CASSPTGGNEQFF	TGTGCCAGCAGCCCTACAGGGGGCAATGAGCAGTTCTTC
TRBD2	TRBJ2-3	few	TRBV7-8	CASSSILAGGPTDTQYF	TGTGCCAGCAGCTCAATACTAGCGGGGGGGCCGACGGATACGCAGTATTTT
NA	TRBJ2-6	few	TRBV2	CASLPSGANVLTF	TGTGCCAGCTTACCATCAGGGGCCAACGTCCTGACTTTC
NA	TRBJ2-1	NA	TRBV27	CASSSDPYNEQFF	TGTGCCAGCAGTTCGGATCCTTACAATGAGCAGTTCTTC
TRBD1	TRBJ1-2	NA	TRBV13	CASSQAGGGLGYTF	TGTGCCAGCAGCCAAGCCGGAGGGGGCCTTGGCTACACCTTC
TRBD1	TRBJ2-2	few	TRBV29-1	CSVEWDRSNTGELFF	TGCAGCGTTGAATGGGACAGATCGAACACCGGGGAGCTGTTTTTT
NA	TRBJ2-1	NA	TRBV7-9	CASSWGGPLNEQFF	TGTGCCAGCAGCTGGGGGGGGCCCCTCAATGAGCAGTTCTTC